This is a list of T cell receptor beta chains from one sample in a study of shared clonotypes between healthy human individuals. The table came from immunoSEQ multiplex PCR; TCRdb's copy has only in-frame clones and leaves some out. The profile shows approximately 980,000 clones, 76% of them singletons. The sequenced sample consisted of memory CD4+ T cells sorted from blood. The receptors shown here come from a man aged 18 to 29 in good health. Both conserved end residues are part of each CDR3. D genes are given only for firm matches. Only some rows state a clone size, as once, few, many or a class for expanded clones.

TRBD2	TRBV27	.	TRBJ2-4	CASSSYSGLAKNIQYF	TGTGCCAGCAGTTCTTATAGCGGGTTAGCCAAAAACATTCAGTACTTC
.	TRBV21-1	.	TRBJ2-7	CASSSNNRASTYEQYF	TGTGCCAGCAGCAGCAATAACAGGGCTAGCACCTACGAGCAGTACTTC
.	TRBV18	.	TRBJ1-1	CASSPVPYDRRNTEAFF	TGTGCCAGCTCACCGGTTCCCTACGACAGGCGAAACACTGAAGCTTTCTTT
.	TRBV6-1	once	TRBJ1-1	CASSGGLWDAEAFF	TGTGCCAGCAGTGGAGGCCTCTGGGACGCTGAAGCTTTCTTT
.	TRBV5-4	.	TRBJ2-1	CASSPRQARYNEQFF	TGTGCCAGCAGCCCAAGACAGGCCCGTTACAATGAGCAGTTCTTC
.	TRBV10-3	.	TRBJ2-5	CAISVSQETQYF	TGTGCCATCAGTGTTTCCCAAGAGACCCAGTACTTC
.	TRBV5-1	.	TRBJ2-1	CASSALAGVNEQFF	TGCGCCAGCAGCGCCCTCGCGGGTGTCAATGAGCAGTTCTTC
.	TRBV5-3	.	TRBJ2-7	CARSFLRITGSYEQYF	TGTGCCAGAAGCTTTCTTCGGATTACGGGGTCCTACGAGCAGTACTTC
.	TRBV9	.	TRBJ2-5	CASSVGGRGSQETQYF	TGTGCCAGCAGCGTAGGCGGCAGGGGATCCCAAGAGACCCAGTACTTC
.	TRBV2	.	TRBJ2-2	CASRGTSTGELFF	TGTGCCAGCAGGGGAACTAGCACCGGGGAGCTGTTTTTT
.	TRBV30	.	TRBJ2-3	CAWSVGGTTDTQYF	TGTGCCTGGAGCGTCGGGGGTACGACAGATACGCAGTATTTT
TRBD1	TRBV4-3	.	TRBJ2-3	CASSQAKQGVDTQYF	TGCGCCAGCAGCCAAGCGAAGCAGGGGGTGGATACGCAGTATTTT
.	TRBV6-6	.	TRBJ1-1	CASSSNKGTEAFF	TGTGCCAGCAGTAGCAATAAGGGAACTGAAGCTTTCTTT
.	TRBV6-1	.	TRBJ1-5	CASTASGLFNQPQHF	TGTGCCAGCACTGCCTCGGGACTTTTCAATCAGCCCCAGCATTTT
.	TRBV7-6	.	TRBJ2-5	CASSLSRLETQYF	TGTGCCAGCAGCCTTAGTCGGTTGGAGACCCAGTACTTC
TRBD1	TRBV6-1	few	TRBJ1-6	CASKEEQGARSPLHF	TGTGCCAGCAAGGAAGAACAGGGGGCAAGATCACCCCTCCACTTT
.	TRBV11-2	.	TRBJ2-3	CASSLDRLTDTQYF	TGTGCCAGCAGCTTAGACAGGCTGACAGATACGCAGTATTTT
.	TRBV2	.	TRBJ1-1	CASILRGSEPEAFF	TGTGCCAGCATTTTAAGGGGGTCTGAGCCTGAAGCTTTCTTT
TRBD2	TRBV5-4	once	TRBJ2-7	CASSSRRLAGVDEQYF	TGTGCCAGCAGCTCACGTCGCCTAGCGGGAGTCGACGAGCAGTACTTC
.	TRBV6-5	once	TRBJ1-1	CASTRVGGTEAFF	TGTGCCAGCACACGTGTGGGGGGCACTGAAGCTTTCTTT
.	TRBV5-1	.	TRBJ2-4	CASSDRNIQYF	TGCGCCAGCAGTGACCGGAACATTCAGTACTTC
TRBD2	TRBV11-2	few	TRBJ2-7	CASSLSISGRYEQYF	TGTGCCAGCAGCTTGTCTATTAGCGGGAGATACGAGCAGTACTTC
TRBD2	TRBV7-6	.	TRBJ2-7	CASSEGLADSYEQYF	TGTGCCAGCAGCGAGGGACTAGCGGACTCCTACGAGCAGTACTTC
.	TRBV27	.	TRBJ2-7	CASSLGQSYEQYF	TGTGCCAGCAGTTTGGGCCAGTCCTACGAGCAGTACTTC
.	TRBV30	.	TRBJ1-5	CAWSRDTVSSNQPQHF	TGTGCCTGGAGCCGGGACACTGTCAGTAGCAATCAGCCCCAGCATTTT
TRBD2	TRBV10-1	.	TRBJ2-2	CASRAGTSGTGELFF	TGCGCCAGCAGGGCCGGGACTAGCGGGACCGGGGAGCTGTTTTTT
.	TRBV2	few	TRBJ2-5	CASSVQETQYF	TGTGCCAGCAGTGTCCAAGAGACCCAGTACTTC
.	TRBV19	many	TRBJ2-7	CASNSNEQYF	TGTGCCAGTAATTCCAACGAGCAGTACTTC
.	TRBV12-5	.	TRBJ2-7	CASADYEQYF	TGTGCTAGTGCTGACTACGAGCAGTACTTC
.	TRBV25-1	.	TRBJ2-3	CASRSKDTQYF	TGTGCCAGCAGATCGAAGGATACGCAGTATTTT
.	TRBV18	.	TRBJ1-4	CASSPGLLGEKLFF	TGTGCCAGCTCCCCAGGTCTCTTAGGGGAAAAACTGTTTTTT
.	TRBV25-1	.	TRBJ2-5	CASSDYRDQETQYF	TGTGCCAGCAGTGACTACAGAGACCAAGAGACCCAGTACTTC
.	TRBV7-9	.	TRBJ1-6	CASSTQSDLRPLHF	TGTGCCAGCAGCACTCAATCCGACCTCCGACCCCTCCACTTT